This is a list of T cell receptor beta chains from one sample in a study of blood T cell repertoires in COVID-19. TCRdb's copy holds only in-frame clones and misses some; the assay was immunoSEQ multiplex PCR. The sample includes roughly 280,000 clones, around four fifths of them seen just once. Sequencing was carried out using peripheral blood. Receptors originate from a man aged 60 to 75 with acute or convalescent COVID-19. Each CDR3 is given with its conserved first and last residue. A D gene is named only where the DNA matches it firmly. The size field is filled for only some rows; it gives once, few, many or a size class.

NA,TRBV2,NA,TRBJ2-7,CASSEFSQYTYEQYF,TGTGCCAGCAGTGAATTCTCCCAATACACCTACGAGCAGTACTTC
NA,TRBV3-1/TRBV3-2,NA,TRBJ2-3,CASSQESSLAYSTDTQYF,TGTGCCAGCAGCCAAGAAAGTAGTCTAGCCTACAGCACAGATACGCAGTATTTT
NA,TRBV7-9,NA,TRBJ1-3,CASSQQGTSGNTIYF,TGTGCCAGCAGCCAACAAGGGACATCTGGAAACACCATATATTTT
NA,TRBV4-2,NA,TRBJ1-2,CASSQESGLYGYTF,TGTGCCAGCAGCCAAGAGAGTGGGCTCTATGGCTACACCTTC
NA,TRBV10-3,NA,TRBJ2-7,CAISESREQYF,TGTGCCATCAGTGAGTCCCGGGAGCAGTACTTC
NA,TRBV11-2,NA,TRBJ2-4,CASSLDRSVEAAKNIQYF,TGTGCCAGCAGCTTAGATAGATCGGTGGAGGCGGCCAAAAACATTCAGTACTTC
TRBD2,TRBV18,NA,TRBJ2-7,CASSPPSGGFSYEQYF,TGTGCCAGCTCCCCACCTAGCGGGGGGTTCTCCTACGAGCAGTACTTC
TRBD1,TRBV6-2/TRBV6-3,few,TRBJ2-7,CASSYSLGQGNEQYF,TGTGCCAGCAGTTACTCCCTTGGACAGGGGAACGAGCAGTACTTC
TRBD2,TRBV7-2,NA,TRBJ2-1,CASSSRRTSASNEQFF,TGTGCCAGCAGCTCCCGTAGGACTAGCGCCAGCAATGAGCAGTTCTTC
TRBD1,TRBV6-1,NA,TRBJ1-2,CASSENRGTGYTF,TGTGCCAGCAGTGAAAACAGGGGGACTGGCTACACCTTC
NA,TRBV18,NA,TRBJ1-3,CASSPVDSSSGNTIYF,TGTGCCAGCTCACCAGTGGACTCCAGCTCTGGAAACACCATATATTTT